The 14 T cell receptor beta chains below come from one sample, sequenced in a study of human T cells and chemical hapten exposure. One entry per CDR3 protein results from TCRdb running MiXCR on the RACE reads. The sample holds 300,000 to 450,000 distinct CDR3 sequences, approximately 5% seen once. Time point indicated: patch test 1, 2 weeks after DPC sensitization. Treatment given: therapeutic diphenylcyclopropenone sensitization with weekly scalp DPC. Sequenced here: whole blood, sampled in connection with sensitization to the hapten diphenylcyclopropenone (DPC). The source of these receptors is a woman aged 45-59 years with alopecia areata. Some clones in this sample may be carry-over from other donors' samples.

The chain joins TRBV2 to TRBJ2-7; no clear D. The CDR3 extends over 14 amino acids. Per the germline V gene, CDR1 is SNHLY and CDR2 is FYNNEI. The V and J ends lost 0 bases and 0 bases respectively, with 6 bases between them. The CDR3 sequence is CASSEARSSYEQYF. The CDR3 DNA sequence: TGTGCCAGCAGTGAAGCTCGAAGCTCCTACGAGCAGTACTTC.

A few counts support this clonotype. The chain recombines TRBV29-1 with TRBJ1-4; D is possibly TRBD1 (5 bases). The CDR3 contains 13 residues. With 2 bases removed from V and 7 bases from J, the gap between germline ends came to 11 bases. Germline V gene data show CDR1 as SQVTM and CDR2 as ANQGSEA. CDR3 coding DNA: TGCAGCGTTGAAATCCCAGGGCTTGAAAAACTGTTTTTT. Encoded protein: CSVEIPGLEKLFF.

V gene TRBV9 combines with J gene TRBJ2-1; D possibly matches TRBD1 or TRBD2 (5 bases each). The V gene lost 0 bases and the J gene lost 4 bases, with 11 bases spanning the gap. The CDR3 sequence is 15 residues long. Germline CDR1 is SGDLS and CDR2 is YYNGEE. The CDR3 coding sequence is TGTGCCAGCAGCGTAGTCGGGACGGATTACAATGAGCAGTTCTTC. Its translation is CASSVVGTDYNEQFF.

This clonotype showed up just a few times. CDR3 nucleotide sequence: TGTGCCACGAGCGCGTTTTATAGGACAGGGGACACTGAAGCTTTCTTT. Its protein is CATSAFYRTGDTEAFF. The chain carries TRBV24-1 and TRBJ1-1, with 9 bases that match TRBD1. Germline lookup yields CDR1 KGHDR and CDR2 SFDVKD. The CDR3 is 16 amino acids. Germline trimming cut 10 bases from V and 3 bases from J; bases unmatched to any gene: 14.

This clonotype appeared many times. The chain carries TRBV9 and TRBJ1-1, with a weak D call TRBD1 (5 bases). Germline CDR1 reads SGDLS; CDR2 reads YYNGEE. CDR3 size: 14 residues. V was pared by 0 bases and J by 0 bases, with 6 bases between. The CDR3 nucleotides are TGTGCCAGCAGCGTAGGAGGGGTGAACACTGAAGCTTTCTTT. Translated: CASSVGGVNTEAFF.

In this sample, this clonotype turned up a few times. J is TRBJ2-7 and V is TRBV2; tentatively, D is TRBD1 or TRBD2 (5 bases each). Per the germline V gene, CDR1 is SNHLY and CDR2 is FYNNEI. The V and J ends lost 9 bases and 6 bases respectively, with 18 bases between them. This CDR3 region has 13 residues. The CDR3 sequence: CASERDGGGEQYF. CDR3 nucleotides: TGTGCCAGTGAACGGGACGGAGGAGGCGAGCAGTACTTC. The whole variable domain, remainder taken from reference TRBV2 and TRBJ2-7, is EPEVTQTPSHQVTQMGQEVILRCVPISNHLYFYWYRQILGQKVEFLVSFYNNEISEKSEIFDDQFSVERPDGSNFTLKIRSTKLEDSAMYFCASERDGGGEQYFGPGTRLTVT.

In this sample, this clonotype turned up a few times. This sequence joins TRBV9 and TRBJ2-7; D might be TRBD1 or TRBD2, each matching 6 bases. Germline V CDR1 and CDR2: SGDLS, YYNGEE. The CDR3 has 12 residues. The germline V and J ends were trimmed by 3 bases and 7 bases, with 11 bases remaining between them. CDR3 sequence (DNA): TGTGCCAGCAGCGACGGGGGCTCTGAGCAGTACTTC. Protein sequence: CASSDGGSEQYF.

This clonotype was seen repeatedly, ten times or more. This sequence joins TRBV5-4 and TRBJ2-1; D not resolved. The CDR3 totals 14 residues. Germline CDR1 and CDR2: SGHNT and YYREEE (reference sequence). V was pared by 3 bases and J by 8 bases, with 15 bases between. The CDR3, as DNA: TGTGCCAGCAGCTCCACCGACAAATTAGATGAGCAGTTCTTC. It encodes CASSSTDKLDEQFF. Full variable domain (outside the CDR3, taken from reference TRBV5-4 and TRBJ2-1): ETGVTQSPTHLIKTRGQQVTLRCSSQSGHNTVSWYQQALGQGPQFIFQYYREEENGRGNFPPRFSGLQFPNYSSELNVNALELDDSALYLCASSSTDKLDEQFFGPGTRLTVL.

In regard to this clonotype: With a much larger clone just one base away, this may be a read error. J is TRBJ1-2 and V is TRBV20-1; 7 nucleotides line up with TRBD1. Germline-derived CDR1 and CDR2 are DFQATT and SNEGSKA (reference sequence). V lost 0 bases and J lost 7; bases outside the gene matches: 5. The length of the CDR3 is 13 residues. CDR3 residues: CSAREQGFCGYTF. The CDR3 bases are TGCAGTGCTAGAGAACAGGGGTTTTGTGGCTACACCTTC.

In its sample, this clonotype was seen many times. The CDR3 reads CASRPGRVNTDTQYF. CDR3 coding DNA: TGTGCCAGCAGGCCCGGGCGAGTGAACACAGATACGCAGTATTTT. The chain uses TRBV7-8 and TRBJ2-3; the D is unclear. The CDR3 spans 15 residues. V lost 6 bases and J lost 2, with 15 bases in between. CDR1 and CDR2 (germline): SGHVS, FQNEAQ.

This clonotype was seen at least ten times. The V call is TRBV9, the J call TRBJ2-7, with D unresolved. Per the germline V gene, CDR1 is SGDLS and CDR2 is YYNGEE. The CDR3 has 13 residues. The germline V and J ends were trimmed by 3 bases and 2 bases, with 9 bases remaining between them. In DNA form, the CDR3 reads TGTGCCAGCAGCGCCGACGGCCCCTACGAGCAGTACTTC. As protein: CASSADGPYEQYF.

This clonotype has only a few counts. The V gene is TRBV20-1, the J gene TRBJ1-1; a possible D gene is TRBD1 (6 bases). The CDR3 sequence is 13 residues long. The germline gives CDR1 DFQATT, CDR2 SNEGSKA (reference sequence). V shed 5 bases and J shed 1 base, with 11 bases lying between them. DNA for the CDR3: TGCAGTGCTTTGACAGGCACGAACACTGAAGCTTTCTTT. It yields the protein CSALTGTNTEAFF.

This clonotype was detected many times. CDR3 sequence reads: CASSFRDRDEQYF. The CDR3 DNA reads as TGTGCCAGCAGTTTCAGGGACAGGGACGAGCAGTACTTC. The J gene is TRBJ2-7, the V gene TRBV12-3 or TRBV12-4, with TRBD1 identical over 9 bases. The CDR3 has 13 amino acids. J gave up 5 bases and V 3 bases, and 2 bases lay outside the gene matches.

This clonotype was picked up a small number of times. This sequence joins TRBV9 and TRBJ2-2, with D possibly being TRBD1 (5 bases). Per the germline V gene, CDR1 is SGDLS and CDR2 is YYNGEE. V shed 0 bases and J shed 6 bases, with 9 bases lying between them. The CDR3 runs to 14 residues. CDR3 nucleotides: TGTGCCAGCAGCGTAGACAGGTGGGCCGGGGAGCTGTTTTTT. It is translated as CASSVDRWAGELFF.